These T cell receptor beta chains were read from a single sample in a study of sequential checkpoint blockade in melanoma. TCRdb's copy holds only in-frame clones and misses some; the assay was immunoSEQ multiplex PCR. The sample lists about 16,000 clones, 85% to 95% seen once, with roughly 24% in the top ten. The sequencing used CD8+ T cells sorted from blood (inferred from file names), collected from a patient given nivolumab and ipilimumab in sequence. These receptors were collected from a human donor with melanoma. CDR3s include the opening cysteine and the closing phenylalanine or tryptophan. D genes are given only for firm matches. Where a row states a size, it is once, few, many or the class of an expanded clone; other rows omit it.

d_call j_call v_call clone_size cdr3_aa cdr3_nt
NA TRBJ1-5 TRBV29-1 NA CSRGNQPQHF TGCTCCCGAGGCAATCAGCCCCAGCATTTT
TRBD1 TRBJ1-2 TRBV2 NA CASRTVPRDRGSGYTF TGTGCCAGCAGAACAGTGCCTAGGGACAGGGGCTCTGGCTACACCTTC
NA TRBJ2-7 TRBV27 NA CASSRGGSYEQYF TGTGCCAGCAGTCGCGGTGGGTCCTACGAGCAGTACTTC
NA TRBJ2-7 TRBV9 few CASSVGQNSYEQYF TGTGCCAGCAGCGTAGGACAGAACTCCTACGAGCAGTACTTC
NA TRBJ1-1 TRBV28 NA CASSFRGGRSEAFF TGTGCCAGCAGCTTTCGGGGGGGGCGTAGTGAAGCTTTCTTT
NA TRBJ2-7 TRBV4-2 NA CASSLASVGNEQYF TGTGCCAGCAGCCTAGCTTCGGTCGGGAACGAGCAGTACTTC
NA TRBJ1-1 TRBV15 once CATSRVREVGTEAFF TGTGCCACCAGCAGAGTACGGGAAGTAGGCACTGAAGCTTTCTTT
NA TRBJ2-7 TRBV29-1 NA CSVEGGSSYEEYF TGCAGCGTTGAAGGCGGCAGTTCCTACGAGGAGTACTTC
NA TRBJ1-2 TRBV30 NA CAWSFARGYGYTF TGTGCCTGGAGCTTTGCCAGGGGCTATGGCTACACCTTC
TRBD2 TRBJ2-7 TRBV18 NA CASSPGRDEQYF TGTGCCAGCTCACCAGGGAGGGACGAGCAGTACTTC
TRBD1 TRBJ2-7 TRBV19 NA CASSAGQGYEQYF TGTGCCAGTAGTGCGGGACAGGGGTACGAGCAGTACTTC
TRBD1 TRBJ1-2 TRBV7-8 few CASSLGGSPNYGYTF TGTGCCAGCAGCCTAGGGGGCAGTCCTAACTATGGCTACACCTTC
NA TRBJ1-1 TRBV11-3 NA CASSLARLAPAFF TGTGCCAGCAGCTTAGCCCGGTTAGCCCCCGCTTTCTTT
NA TRBJ1-5 TRBV19 NA CASSFWTSNNQPQHF TGTGCCAGTAGTTTTTGGACATCCAACAATCAGCCCCAGCATTTT
TRBD1 TRBJ1-5 TRBV15 NA CATSRGRYGTGDQPQHF TGTGCCACCAGCAGAGGTAGGTACGGGACAGGCGATCAGCCCCAGCATTTT
TRBD2 TRBJ2-1 TRBV13 NA CASTPPVVSGLAGDNEQFF TGTGCCAGCACCCCCCCGGTGGTCTCCGGACTAGCGGGGGACAATGAGCAGTTCTTC
NA TRBJ1-5 TRBV15 NA CATSIGTRRETGQPQHF TGTGCCACCAGCATTGGGACACGTCGAGAAACAGGTCAGCCCCAGCATTTT
NA TRBJ1-5 TRBV10-3 NA CAISDNSGENQPQHF TGTGCCATCAGTGATAATTCAGGTGAAAATCAGCCCCAGCATTTT
TRBD1 TRBJ1-1 TRBV9 few CASSVVSGGTEAFF TGTGCCAGCAGCGTAGTGTCAGGGGGCACTGAAGCTTTCTTT
TRBD1 TRBJ1-2 TRBV4-1 NA CASSQGPTTDRGYGYTF TGCGCCAGCAGCCAAGGCCCGACGACGGACAGGGGCTATGGCTACACCTTC
NA TRBJ2-7 TRBV11-1 NA CASSIDRRYYEQYF TGTGCCAGCAGCATTGACAGAAGATACTACGAGCAGTACTTC
NA TRBJ2-7 TRBV7-9 NA CASSFFIAASSYEQYF TGTGCCAGCAGCTTTTTCATAGCGGCCAGCTCCTACGAGCAGTACTTC
TRBD1 TRBJ1-5 TRBV7-2 few CASSAAGQGFNQPQHF TGTGCCAGCAGCGCCGCGGGACAGGGCTTTAATCAGCCCCAGCATTTT
TRBD2 TRBJ2-7 TRBV29-1 NA CSVPGTSGYEQYF TGCAGCGTCCCCGGGACTAGCGGCTACGAGCAGTACTTC
NA TRBJ1-4 TRBV7-8 NA CASSLFGTNEKLFF TGTGCCAGCAGCTTATTTGGCACTAATGAAAAACTGTTTTTT
TRBD1 TRBJ2-2 TRBV27 NA CASSEGTGVTGELFF TGTGCCAGCAGTGAAGGGACAGGGGTCACCGGGGAGCTGTTTTTT
TRBD1 TRBJ1-1 TRBV19 NA CASSIVGGTGHTEAFF TGTGCCAGTAGTATAGTGGGAGGGACAGGGCACACTGAAGCTTTCTTT
TRBD1 TRBJ1-2 TRBV5-1 NA CASSYQGAEGYTF TGCGCCAGCAGCTACCAGGGGGCGGAGGGCTACACCTTC
TRBD1 TRBJ1-5 TRBV28 few CASSLGQVNQPQHF TGTGCCAGCAGTTTGGGACAGGTCAATCAGCCCCAGCATTTT
NA TRBJ1-3 TRBV7-2 NA CASSLVSGDYSSGNTIYF TGTGCCAGCAGCTTAGTCTCGGGCGACTATTCCTCTGGAAACACCATATATTTT
TRBD1 TRBJ1-6 TRBV19 NA CASGQGNSPLHF TGTGCCAGCGGACAGGGTAATTCACCCCTCCACTTT
NA TRBJ1-1 TRBV4-1 NA CASSPPGGSEAFF TGCGCCAGCAGCCCTCCGGGGGGGTCTGAAGCTTTCTTT
TRBD2 TRBJ2-7 TRBV4-2 NA CASSQDETSGLFSYEQYF TGTGCCAGCAGCCAAGACGAGACTAGCGGCCTATTTTCCTACGAGCAGTACTTC
NA TRBJ1-3 TRBV5-4 NA CASSTGGLSGNTIYF TGTGCCAGCAGCACAGGAGGGTTATCTGGAAACACCATATATTTT
NA TRBJ1-5 TRBV28 NA CASSLVGQYSNQPQHF TGTGCCAGCAGTTTAGTAGGACAGTATAGCAATCAGCCCCAGCATTTT
TRBD1 TRBJ1-1 TRBV7-3 NA CASSLTGGFNTEAFF TGTGCCAGCAGCCTGACAGGGGGCTTTAACACTGAAGCTTTCTTT
TRBD1 TRBJ1-2 TRBV4-3 NA CASSQGGTVDSYTF TGCGCCAGCAGCCAAGGGGGGACAGTGGATAGCTACACCTTC
NA TRBJ1-4 TRBV5-8 NA CASSSGLHTNEKLFF TGTGCCAGCAGTTCAGGGTTACATACTAATGAAAAACTGTTTTTT
TRBD1 TRBJ1-3 TRBV7-2 NA CASTQGGSGNTIYF TGTGCCAGCACCCAGGGGGGCTCTGGAAACACCATATATTTT
TRBD1 TRBJ1-1 TRBV27 NA CASSSRQGKKNTEAFF TGTGCCAGCAGTTCCCGACAGGGTAAGAAAAACACTGAAGCTTTCTTT
TRBD2 TRBJ2-7 TRBV7-2 NA CASSLAAGVDEQYF TGTGCCAGCAGCTTAGCGGCGGGAGTCGACGAGCAGTACTTC
TRBD2 TRBJ2-7 TRBV30 NA CAWRALAGVSYEQYF TGTGCCTGGAGGGCACTAGCGGGAGTATCCTACGAGCAGTACTTC
NA TRBJ2-7 TRBV28 NA CASSSRDSPYEQYF TGTGCCAGCAGTTCCCGGGACTCCCCGTACGAGCAGTACTTC
NA TRBJ2-1 TRBV9 NA CASSVDDRDFYNEQFF TGTGCCAGCAGCGTGGATGACAGAGATTTTTACAATGAGCAGTTCTTC
NA TRBJ1-1 TRBV5-8 NA CASSSGNLEAFF TGTGCCAGCAGCTCCGGGAACTTAGAAGCTTTCTTT
TRBD1 TRBJ1-4 TRBV4-1 NA CASSQAGQGYETNEKLFF TGCGCCAGCAGTCAAGCTGGACAGGGGTATGAAACTAATGAAAAACTGTTTTTT
TRBD1 TRBJ2-1 TRBV13 NA CASSWTGIFEQFF TGTGCCAGCAGCTGGACAGGAATTTTTGAGCAGTTCTTC
NA TRBJ1-6 TRBV19 few CASSIRSENSPLHF TGTGCCAGTAGTATTCGCAGTGAAAATTCACCCCTCCACTTT
TRBD1 TRBJ1-2 TRBV13 NA CASSPRQGAYGYTF TGTGCCAGCAGCCCTAGACAGGGGGCCTATGGCTACACCTTC
TRBD1 TRBJ1-1 TRBV18 NA CASSPVPGQGPTEAFF TGTGCCAGCTCACCAGTCCCTGGACAGGGGCCCACTGAAGCTTTCTTT
NA TRBJ1-4 TRBV25-1 NA CASSEYLVEGSEKLFF TGTGCCAGCAGTGAATATCTTGTGGAGGGAAGTGAAAAACTGTTTTTT
NA TRBJ1-1 TRBV7-9 NA CASRPQGGGTEAFF TGTGCCAGCAGGCCTCAGGGTGGCGGCACTGAAGCTTTCTTT
TRBD2 TRBJ2-7 TRBV9 NA CASNVGTSGVEQYF TGTGCCAGCAACGTCGGGACTAGCGGGGTCGAGCAGTACTTC
TRBD1 TRBJ1-6 TRBV19 NA CATRQGYDSPLHF TGTGCCACACGACAGGGGTACGATTCACCCCTCCACTTT
NA TRBJ1-1 TRBV9 NA CASKPQTGNTEAFF TGTGCCAGCAAGCCTCAAACAGGGAACACTGAAGCTTTCTTT